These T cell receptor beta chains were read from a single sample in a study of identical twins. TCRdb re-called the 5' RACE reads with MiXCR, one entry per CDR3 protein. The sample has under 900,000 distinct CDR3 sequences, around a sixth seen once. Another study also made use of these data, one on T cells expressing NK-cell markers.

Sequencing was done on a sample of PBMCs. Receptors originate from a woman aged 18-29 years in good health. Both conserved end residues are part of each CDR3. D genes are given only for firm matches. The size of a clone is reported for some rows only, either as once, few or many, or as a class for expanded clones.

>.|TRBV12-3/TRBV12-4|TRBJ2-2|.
TGTGCCAGCAGTTTAACCAGGGCGATCACCGGGGAGCTGTTTTTT
CASSLTRAITGELFF
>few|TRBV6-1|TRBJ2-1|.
TGTGCCAGCAGACGCGCCCCCAAGCCGCCGAGCTCCTACAATGAGCAGTTCTTC
CASRRAPKPPSSYNEQFF
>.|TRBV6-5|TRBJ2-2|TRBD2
TGTGCCAGCAGTTACACCAGCGGGGTCACCGGGGAGCTGTTTTTT
CASSYTSGVTGELFF
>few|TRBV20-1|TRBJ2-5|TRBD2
TGCAGTGCTTCGACTAGCGGGGGGTTCTGGACCCAGTACTTC
CSASTSGGFWTQYF
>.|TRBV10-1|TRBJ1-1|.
TGCGCCAGCAGCGGGACACCTGATAATGAAGCTTTCTTT
CASSGTPDNEAFF
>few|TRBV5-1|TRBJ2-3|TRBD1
TGCGCCAGCAGCGCAGGACAGGGGGCCGGTGATACGCAGTATTTT
CASSAGQGAGDTQYF
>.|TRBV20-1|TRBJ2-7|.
TGCAGTGCACAGGGACACCCCTCCTACGAGCAGTACTTC
CSAQGHPSYEQYF
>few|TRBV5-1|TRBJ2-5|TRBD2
TGCGCCAGCAGCTCTACGAGAGCGGGAGGGGAGACCCAGTACTTC
CASSSTRAGGETQYF
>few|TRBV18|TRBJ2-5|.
TGTGCCAGCTCCCCTAGGTACCAAGAGACCCAGTACTTC
CASSPRYQETQYF
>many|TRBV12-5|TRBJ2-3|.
TGTGCTAGTGGTTTGCCCCTACCACTAAGCACAGATACGCAGTATTTT
CASGLPLPLSTDTQYF
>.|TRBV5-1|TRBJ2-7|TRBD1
TGCGCCAGCCGACCGACAGGGAAGCTCTACGAGCAGTACTTC
CASRPTGKLYEQYF
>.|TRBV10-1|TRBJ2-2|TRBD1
TGCGCCAGCAGTGGACCGGGACAGGGAAACACCGGGGAGCTGTTTTTT
CASSGPGQGNTGELFF
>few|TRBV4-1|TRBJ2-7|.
TGCGCCAGCAGCCAAAACTTTCTCCAGTACTTC
CASSQNFLQYF
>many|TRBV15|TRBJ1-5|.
TGTGCCACCAGCAGAGTCACCTCCAATCAGCCCCAGCATTTT
CATSRVTSNQPQHF
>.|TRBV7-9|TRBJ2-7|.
TGTGCCAGCAGCTCCCCCCTAGCTCCCGAGCAGTACTTC
CASSSPLAPEQYF
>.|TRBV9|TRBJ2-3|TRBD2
TGTGCCAGCAGCGAGGGACCCCTGGCGGGAGCTAGAGATACGCAGTATTTT
CASSEGPLAGARDTQYF
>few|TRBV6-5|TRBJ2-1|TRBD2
TGTGCCAGCAGTTACACTGACAGCGGGGATGAGCAGTTCTTC
CASSYTDSGDEQFF
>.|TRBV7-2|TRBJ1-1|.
TGTGCCAGCAGCTTAGCGGGGGTATTGGGGACTGAAGCTTTCTTT
CASSLAGVLGTEAFF
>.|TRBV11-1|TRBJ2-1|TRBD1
TGTGCCAGCAGCACACATGCACTTCTGGGACAGGGATCTTCCTACAATGAGCAGTTCTTC
CASSTHALLGQGSSYNEQFF
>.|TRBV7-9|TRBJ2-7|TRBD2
TGTGCCAGCAGCCTTGGACTAGCGGATGTAGGCGAGCAGTACTTC
CASSLGLADVGEQYF
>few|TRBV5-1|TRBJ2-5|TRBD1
TGCGCCAGCCGGATCGGAGACAGGGGGACCCAAGAGACCCAGTACTTC
CASRIGDRGTQETQYF
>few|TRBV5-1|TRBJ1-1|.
TGCGCCAGCAGCTTTGAGGAGTTGACGAACACTGAAGCTTTCTTT
CASSFEELTNTEAFF
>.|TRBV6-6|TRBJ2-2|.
TGTGCCAGCAGTGCCGCAGTCACCGGGGAGCTGTTTTTT
CASSAAVTGELFF
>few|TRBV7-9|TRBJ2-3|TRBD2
TGTGCCAGCAGCTGGGTAGCGGGGGAAAAAGATACGCAGTATTTT
CASSWVAGEKDTQYF
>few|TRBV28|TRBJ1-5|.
TGTGCCAGCAGGGGTACGACAGATCAGCCCCAGCATTTT
CASRGTTDQPQHF
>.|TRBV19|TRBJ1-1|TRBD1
TGTGCCAGTAGTTCGGAACAGGGGGCGACTTCTGAAGCTTTCTTT
CASSSEQGATSEAFF
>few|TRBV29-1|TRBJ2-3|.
TGCAGCGTTGCCTTGTGGGCAGCCGGGGCAGATACGCAGTATTTT
CSVALWAAGADTQYF
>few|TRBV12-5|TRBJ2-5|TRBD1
TGTGCTAGTGCCGACGACCTGACAGGGGCTGAGACCCAGTACTTC
CASADDLTGAETQYF
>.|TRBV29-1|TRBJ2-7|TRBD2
TGCAGCGTCGGGACTAGCGGGAGGATGGATGACGAGCAGTACTTC
CSVGTSGRMDDEQYF
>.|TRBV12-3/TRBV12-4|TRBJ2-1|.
TGTGCCAGCAGTTTAAGATGGCAGGGCAAAGGCAATGAGCAGTTCTTC
CASSLRWQGKGNEQFF
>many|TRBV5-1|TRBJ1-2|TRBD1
TGCGCCAGCAGCGACGGAGGGGGCGATGGCTACACCTTC
CASSDGGGDGYTF
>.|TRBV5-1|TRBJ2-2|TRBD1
TGCGCCAGCAGCTTGGCCGACAGGGGAAACACCGGGGAGCTGTTTTTT
CASSLADRGNTGELFF
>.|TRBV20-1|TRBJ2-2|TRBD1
TGCAGTGCTAAGGAAGACAGGGCTCCCGGGGAGCTGTTTTTT
CSAKEDRAPGELFF
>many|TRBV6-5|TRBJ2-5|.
TGTGCCAGCATCTCTGGGGGAGAGACCCAGTACTTC
CASISGGETQYF
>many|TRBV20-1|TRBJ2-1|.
TGCAGTGCTAGGGAGGGCCCTAATGAGCAGTTCTTC
CSAREGPNEQFF
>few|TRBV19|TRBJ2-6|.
TGTGCCAGCCCTTGGGCCTCTGGGGCCAACGTCCTGACTTTC
CASPWASGANVLTF
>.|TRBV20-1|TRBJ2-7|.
TGCAGTGCTAGAGTGGGAGAGGGTTACGAGCAGTACTTC
CSARVGEGYEQYF
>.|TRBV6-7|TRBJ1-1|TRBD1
TGTGCCAGCAATCACATCACCGGGACAGCAAACACTGAAGCTTTCTTT
CASNHITGTANTEAFF
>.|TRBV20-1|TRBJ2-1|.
TGCAGTGCTAGAGATTTCATTCATGAGCAGTTCTTC
CSARDFIHEQFF
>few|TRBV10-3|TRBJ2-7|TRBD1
TGTGCCATCAGTGCCTCCGGGCCTGAGGACAGGGAGGCCTACGAGCAGTACTTC
CAISASGPEDREAYEQYF